Listed below are T cell receptor beta chains from one sample, sequenced in a study of blood T cell repertoires in COVID-19. Assay used: immunoSEQ multiplex PCR; TCRdb lists only in-frame clones, some missing. The sample contains 300,000 to 450,000 clones, around 84% of which appear only once. Sequenced material: peripheral blood. Receptor source: a human donor with acute or convalescent COVID-19. The donor label of this sample is uncertain. The CDR3 runs from the conserved cysteine through the conserved F or W. A D gene is named only where the DNA matches it firmly. Clone size is stated in some rows and not others, as once, few, many or a class when expanded.

.,.,TRBV7-6,TRBJ1-5,CASSFSQDQPQHF,TGTGCCAGCAGCTTTAGTCAGGATCAGCCCCAGCATTTT
.,.,TRBV5-1,TRBJ1-1,CASSLVAGPNTEAFF,TGCGCCAGCAGCTTGGTTGCGGGTCCGAACACTGAAGCTTTCTTT
TRBD2,.,TRBV6-5,TRBJ2-2,CASSSLAGDLTGELFF,TGTGCCAGCAGTTCGCTAGCGGGGGACCTCACCGGGGAGCTGTTTTTT
.,.,TRBV3-1/TRBV3-2,TRBJ2-5,CASSDQGKTQYF,TGTGCCAGCAGCGACCAGGGGAAGACCCAGTACTTC
.,.,TRBV6-6,TRBJ1-2,CASSYYRQSYGYTF,TGTGCCAGCAGTTACTACCGACAGTCCTATGGCTACACCTTC
TRBD1,.,TRBV20-1,TRBJ1-1,CSASPGTGTNTEAFF,TGCAGTGCCAGTCCCGGGACAGGAACGAACACTGAAGCTTTCTTT
TRBD1,.,TRBV3-1/TRBV3-2,TRBJ1-4,CASSQAGTGNEKLFF,TGTGCCAGCAGCCAAGCCGGGACAGGTAATGAAAAACTGTTTTTT
.,.,TRBV19,TRBJ1-1,CASSTGTEAFF,TGTGCCAGTAGTACAGGGACTGAAGCTTTCTTT
TRBD1,.,TRBV5-1,TRBJ1-2,CASSSGTGGASPFRGYTF,TGCGCCAGCAGCTCAGGTACAGGGGGCGCATCACCCTTTCGGGGCTACACCTTC
.,.,TRBV14,TRBJ2-1,CASSRVRGNEQFF,TGTGCCAGCAGCCGGGTCAGGGGTAATGAGCAGTTCTTC
.,.,TRBV5-6,TRBJ2-5,CASSSLETQYF,TGTGCCAGCAGCTCCTTGGAGACCCAGTACTTC
TRBD2,.,TRBV11-3,TRBJ2-7,CASSPSPTSGGKEQYF,TGTGCCAGCAGCCCCTCGCCGACTAGCGGGGGGAAAGAGCAGTACTTC
TRBD2,few,TRBV4-2,TRBJ2-3,CASSQQGLAATDTQYF,TGTGCCAGCAGCCAACAGGGACTAGCGGCCACAGATACGCAGTATTTT
.,few,TRBV21-1,TRBJ1-4,CASSKHGQGNEKLFF,TGTGCCAGCAGCAAACATGGACAGGGCAATGAAAAACTGTTTTTT
.,.,TRBV6-5,TRBJ1-2,CASGAANYGYTF,TGTGCCAGCGGGGCCGCTAACTATGGCTACACCTTC
TRBD1,.,TRBV6-6,TRBJ1-4,CASSQLGQGPESTAYEKLFF,TGTGCCAGCAGTCAACTTGGACAGGGGCCAGAGTCAACGGCATACGAAAAACTGTTTTTT
TRBD2,.,TRBV7-9,TRBJ2-3,CASSVGLAGIGDTQYF,TGTGCCAGCAGCGTCGGACTAGCGGGAATCGGAGATACGCAGTATTTT
.,.,TRBV28,TRBJ1-5,CASSLSGATGNQPQHF,TGTGCCAGCAGTTTATCTGGGGCAACGGGCAATCAGCCCCAGCATTTT
.,.,TRBV19,TRBJ1-2,CASSSWTASYGYTF,TGTGCCAGTAGTAGTTGGACAGCAAGTTATGGCTACACCTTC
.,few,TRBV2,TRBJ1-6,CASSEGDGSPLHF,TGTGCCAGCAGTGAGGGAGACGGATCACCCCTCCACTTT
.,few,TRBV15,TRBJ2-5,CATSRDGGLETQYF,TGTGCCACCAGCAGAGATGGGGGCTTGGAGACCCAGTACTTC
TRBD1,.,TRBV5-5,TRBJ2-7,CASRSTGTSSYEQYF,TGTGCCAGCAGATCGACAGGGACCAGCTCCTACGAGCAGTACTTC
TRBD1,.,TRBV4-2,TRBJ1-4,CASSQEDRDNEKLFF,TGTGCCAGCAGCCAAGAGGACAGGGATAATGAAAAACTGTTTTTT
.,.,TRBV4-1,TRBJ2-1,CASSPPFNEQFF,TGCGCCAGCAGCCCCCCTTTCAATGAGCAGTTCTTC
.,once,TRBV28,TRBJ1-5,CASTGGPQPQHF,TGTGCCAGCACGGGGGGCCCGCAGCCCCAGCATTTT
.,.,TRBV6-1,TRBJ1-6,CASSDDWGPGSPLHF,TGTGCCAGCAGTGATGATTGGGGGCCAGGGTCACCCCTCCACTTT
.,.,TRBV7-9,TRBJ2-2,CASSSGGVAGELFF,TGTGCCAGCAGCTCAGGAGGGGTGGCCGGGGAGCTGTTTTTT
TRBD1,.,TRBV10-1,TRBJ1-5,CASSESSGGSKPQHF,TGCGCCAGCAGTGAGTCTTCAGGGGGCTCTAAGCCCCAGCATTTT
TRBD1,few,TRBV11-2,TRBJ2-5,CASSPWDREETQYF,TGTGCCAGCAGCCCTTGGGACAGGGAAGAGACCCAGTACTTC
.,.,TRBV28,TRBJ1-3,CASSSDFTGNTIYF,TGTGCCAGCAGCTCGGACTTTACTGGAAACACCATATATTTT
TRBD1,.,TRBV18,TRBJ1-2,CASSPRQGDDGYGYTF,TGTGCCAGCTCACCAAGACAGGGGGACGACGGCTATGGCTACACCTTC
.,.,TRBV27,TRBJ1-2,CASSLGGSYKGYTF,TGTGCCAGCAGTTTGGGAGGGTCCTATAAAGGCTACACCTTC
TRBD1,.,TRBV5-1,TRBJ2-1,CASSATGTGGLYNEQFF,TGCGCCAGCAGCGCCACCGGGACAGGGGGTTTATACAATGAGCAGTTCTTC
.,.,TRBV1,TRBJ1-5,CTSSQVSQPQHF,TGCACCAGCAGCCAAGTGAGTCAGCCCCAGCATTTT
.,.,TRBV2,TRBJ1-5,CASSDGGKPQHF,TGTGCCAGCAGTGACGGCGGCAAACCCCAGCATTTT
TRBD1,.,TRBV24-1,TRBJ1-5,CATSVELATGGWVRGNQPQHF,TGTGCCACCAGTGTGGAGCTCGCAACAGGGGGCTGGGTTAGGGGCAATCAGCCCCAGCATTTT
.,.,TRBV6-5,TRBJ2-2,CASSYALTGELFF,TGTGCCAGCAGTTACGCCCTAACCGGGGAGCTGTTTTTT
TRBD1,few,TRBV30,TRBJ1-5,CAWTVGDRAFIQPQHF,TGTGCCTGGACCGTAGGGGACAGGGCATTTATTCAGCCCCAGCATTTT